The T cell receptor (beta chain) described here comes from a study of cytomegalovirus exposure and HLA in healthy donors. In nominal health when sampled, donors likely had unrecorded immune exposures nonetheless. The primer mix had 60 Vbeta and 13 Jbeta primers. TCRdb's copy holds only in-frame clones and misses some; the assay was immunoSEQ multiplex PCR. The table has approximately 180,000 clones, 12% seen once. The CDR3 sequence is 15 residues long. V was pared by 4 bases and J by 4 bases, with 15 bases between. Germline CDR1 is SGHRS and CDR2 is YFSETQ. The sample holds a few counts of this clone. Sequenced: PBMCs. The rearrangement links TRBV5-1 to TRBJ1-3, with a tentative D call TRBD1 (5 bases). This receptor was identified in a man aged 45-65 years in good health and CMV-seropositive. The CDR3 DNA is TGCGCCAGCAGCCCCGGACATTTTCGGGGAAACACCATATATTTT. Translated, it gives CASSPGHFRGNTIYF.